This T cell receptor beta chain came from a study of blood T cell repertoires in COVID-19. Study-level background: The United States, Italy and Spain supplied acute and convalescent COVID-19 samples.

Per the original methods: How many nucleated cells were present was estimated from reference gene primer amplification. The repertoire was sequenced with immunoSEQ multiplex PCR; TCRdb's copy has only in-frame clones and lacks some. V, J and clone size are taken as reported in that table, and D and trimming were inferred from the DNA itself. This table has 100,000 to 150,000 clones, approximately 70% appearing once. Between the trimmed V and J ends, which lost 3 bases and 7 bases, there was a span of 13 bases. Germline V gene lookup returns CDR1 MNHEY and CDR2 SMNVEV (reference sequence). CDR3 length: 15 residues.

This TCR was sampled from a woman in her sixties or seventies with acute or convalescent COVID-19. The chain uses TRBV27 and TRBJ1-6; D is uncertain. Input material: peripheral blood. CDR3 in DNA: TGTGCCAGCAGTTTTATCGGAGTTGGCAATTCACCCCTCCACTTT. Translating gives CASSFIGVGNSPLHF.